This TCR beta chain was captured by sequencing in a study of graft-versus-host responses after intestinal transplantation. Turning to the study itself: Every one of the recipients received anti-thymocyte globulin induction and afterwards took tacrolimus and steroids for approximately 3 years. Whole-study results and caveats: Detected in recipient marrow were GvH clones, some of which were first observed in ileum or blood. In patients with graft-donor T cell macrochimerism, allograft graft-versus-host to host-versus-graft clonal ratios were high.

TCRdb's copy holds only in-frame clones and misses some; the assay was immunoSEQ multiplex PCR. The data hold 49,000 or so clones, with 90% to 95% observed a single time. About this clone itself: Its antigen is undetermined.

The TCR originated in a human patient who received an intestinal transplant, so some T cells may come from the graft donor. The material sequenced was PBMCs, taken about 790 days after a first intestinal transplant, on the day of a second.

CDR3 in amino acids: CASSSRTEAFF. CDR3 sequence (DNA): TGTGCCAGCAGTTCGCGGACTGAAGCTTTCTTT. V usage is TRBV27 and J usage is TRBJ1-1, with unresolved D. Germline V gives CDR1 MNHEY, CDR2 SMNVEV (reference sequence). The CDR3 covers 11 residues. The V end was cut by 4 bases, the J end by 5 bases, with 5 bases between.